The 9 T cell receptor beta chains below were found in one sample sequenced in a study of blood T cell repertoires in COVID-19. Some clones are missing from TCRdb's copy, which holds only in-frame ones; the method was immunoSEQ multiplex PCR. Altogether 120,000 or so clones are present, about four fifths being singletons, with the ten largest covering approximately 18%. Material for sequencing was peripheral blood. The receptors derive from a man aged 25 to 40 with COVID-19, enrolled during active disease.

The V and J genes are TRBV9 and TRBJ2-2; 7 nucleotides agree with TRBD1. This CDR3 region has 14 residues. The V gene end was trimmed by 5 bases and the J gene end by 4 bases; junction bases not matched to a gene: 5. CDR1 is SGDLS and CDR2 is YYNGEE in the germline V gene. The DNA of the CDR3 is TGTGCCAGCAGAAACTCAGGGGGCACCGGGGAGCTGTTTTTT. Translating gives CASRNSGGTGELFF.

The chain couples TRBV18 to TRBJ1-1, with 7 bases fitting TRBD1. The CDR3 covers 15 residues. The V gene end was trimmed by 4 bases and the J gene end by 4 bases; junction bases not matched to a gene: 9. From germline, CDR1 is KGHSH and CDR2 LQKENI. DNA of the CDR3: TGTGCCAGCTCACGACAAACCCAGGGGGGCACTGAAGCTTTCTTT. Its translation: CASSRQTQGGTEAFF.

CDR3 DNA sequence: TGTGCCAGCAGTTACCCCATGACAGGGGGCGTGAGAGAGACCCAGTACTTC. The encoded protein is CASSYPMTGGVRETQYF. The rearrangement uses TRBV6-2 or TRBV6-3 and TRBJ2-5; 10 bases align to TRBD1. This CDR3 has 17 amino acids. Looked up from germline, CDR1 is MNHEY and CDR2 is SVGEGT. Unmatched junction bases numbered 10, after V lost 2 bases and J lost 4 bases.

The chain couples TRBV19 to TRBJ1-1; 7 bases match TRBD1. CDR3 size: 16 residues. Losses at the gene ends were 8 bases for V and 4 bases for J; bases not matched to a gene: 16. Germline CDR1 and CDR2: LNHDA and SQIVND (reference sequence). In DNA, the CDR3 is TGTGCCAGTTGGACAGGAGGATTTACCTCGGGCACTGAAGCTTTCTTT. Translated: CASWTGGFTSGTEAFF.

V usage is TRBV19 and J usage is TRBJ1-4; unclear D gene. The CDR3 contains 16 residues. The germline CDR1 and CDR2 sequences are LNHDA and SQIVND (reference sequence). V lost 3 bases, J lost 5 bases, and 16 bases lay in between. The CDR3 spells CASSMASSALNEKLFF. CDR3 coding DNA: TGTGCCAGTAGTATGGCTTCGTCAGCGTTAAATGAAAAACTGTTTTTT. The full variable domain, in which reference TRBV19 and TRBJ1-4 provide the parts outside the CDR3, is DGGITQSPKYLFRKEGQNVTLSCEQNLNHDAMYWYRQDPGQGLRLIYYSQIVNDFQKGDIAEGYSVSREKKESFPLTVTSAQKNPTAFYLCASSMASSALNEKLFFGSGTQLSVL.

The rearrangement joins TRBV15 to TRBJ2-1, with TRBD2 matching 10 bases. The CDR3 spans 16 residues. V lost 7 bases, J lost 6 bases, and 12 bases stayed unmatched. The germline V gene encodes CDR1 LNHNV and CDR2 YYDKDF (reference sequence). CDR3 protein: CATTGSGAGGRNEQFF. CDR3 coding DNA: TGTGCCACCACCGGGTCAGGAGCGGGGGGGCGCAATGAGCAGTTCTTC.

The gene calls are TRBV4-1 and TRBJ2-3, with 9 bases fitting TRBD2. Germline V gene lookup returns CDR1 MGHRA and CDR2 YSYEKL. This CDR3 contains 15 residues. Germline trimming cut 1 base from V and 3 bases from J; bases unmatched to any gene: 2. In DNA, the CDR3 is TGCGCCAGCAGCCAAGTTCTAGCGGGGACAGATACGCAGTATTTT. Translated, it gives CASSQVLAGTDTQYF.

This clone was counted at least ten times. The J gene is TRBJ2-5, the V gene TRBV5-1, with 8 bases aligning to TRBD2. CDR1 is SGHRS and CDR2 is YFSETQ in the germline V gene. The CDR3 runs to 14 residues. The ends lost 4 bases at V and 4 bases at J; junction bases unmatched: 6. CDR3 bases: TGCGCCAGCAGCACCGGACTAGCCGGAGAGACCCAGTACTTC. Its protein product is CASSTGLAGETQYF.

The rearrangement joins TRBV28 to TRBJ1-1; TRBD1 aligns across 8 bases. Trimming at V came to 6 bases and at J to 0 bases, leaving 9 bases not matched to a gene. CDR3 length equals 16 residues. The germline V gene encodes CDR1 MDHEN and CDR2 SYDVKM. This chain's CDR3 is CASSLGQGSLNTEAFF. CDR3 sequence (DNA): TGTGCCAGCAGCCTCGGACAGGGAAGCCTGAACACTGAAGCTTTCTTT.